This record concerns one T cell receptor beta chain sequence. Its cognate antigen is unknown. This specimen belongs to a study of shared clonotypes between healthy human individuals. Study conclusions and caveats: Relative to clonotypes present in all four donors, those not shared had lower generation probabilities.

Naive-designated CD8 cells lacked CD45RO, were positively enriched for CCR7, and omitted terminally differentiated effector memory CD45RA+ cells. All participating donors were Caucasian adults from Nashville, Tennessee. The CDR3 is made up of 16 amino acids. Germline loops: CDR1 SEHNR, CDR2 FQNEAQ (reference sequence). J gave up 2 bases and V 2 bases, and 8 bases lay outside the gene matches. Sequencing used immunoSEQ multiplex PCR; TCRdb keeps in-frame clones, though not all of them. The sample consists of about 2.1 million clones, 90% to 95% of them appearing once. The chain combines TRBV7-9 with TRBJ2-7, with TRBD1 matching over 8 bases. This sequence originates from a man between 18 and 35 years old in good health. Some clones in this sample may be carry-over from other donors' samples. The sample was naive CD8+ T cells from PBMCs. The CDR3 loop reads CASSLRTGHIPYEQYF. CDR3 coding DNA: TGTGCCAGCAGCTTAAGGACAGGGCATATCCCCTACGAGCAGTACTTC.